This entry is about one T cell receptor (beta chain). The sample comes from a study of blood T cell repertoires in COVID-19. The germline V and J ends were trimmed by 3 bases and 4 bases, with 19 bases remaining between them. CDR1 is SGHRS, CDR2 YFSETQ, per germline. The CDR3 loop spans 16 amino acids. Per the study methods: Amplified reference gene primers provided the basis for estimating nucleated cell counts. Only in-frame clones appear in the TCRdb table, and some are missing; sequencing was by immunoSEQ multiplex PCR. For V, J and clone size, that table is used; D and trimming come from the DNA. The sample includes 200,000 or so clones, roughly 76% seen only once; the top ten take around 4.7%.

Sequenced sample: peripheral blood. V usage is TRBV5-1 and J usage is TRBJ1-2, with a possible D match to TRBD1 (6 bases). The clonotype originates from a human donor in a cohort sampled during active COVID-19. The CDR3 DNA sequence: TGCGCCAGCAGCTCGGGATTTGGGGCCAGGGGCTATGGCTACACCTTC. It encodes CASSSGFGARGYGYTF.